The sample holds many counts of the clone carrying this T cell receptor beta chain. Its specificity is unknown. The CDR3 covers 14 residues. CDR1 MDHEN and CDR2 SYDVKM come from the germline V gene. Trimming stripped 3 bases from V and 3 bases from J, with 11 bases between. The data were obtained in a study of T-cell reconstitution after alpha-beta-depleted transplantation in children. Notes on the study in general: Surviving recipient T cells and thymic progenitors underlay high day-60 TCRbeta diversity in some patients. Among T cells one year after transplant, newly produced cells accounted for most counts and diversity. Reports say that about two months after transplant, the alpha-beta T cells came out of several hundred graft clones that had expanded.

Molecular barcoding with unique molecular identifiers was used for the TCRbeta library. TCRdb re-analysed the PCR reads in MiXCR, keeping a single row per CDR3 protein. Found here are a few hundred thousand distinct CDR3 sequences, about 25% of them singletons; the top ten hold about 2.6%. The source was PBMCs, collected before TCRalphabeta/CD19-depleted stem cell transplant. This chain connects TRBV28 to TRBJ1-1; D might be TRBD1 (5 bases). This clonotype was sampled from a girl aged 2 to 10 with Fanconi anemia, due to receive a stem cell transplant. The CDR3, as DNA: TGTGCCAGCAGTTTCCAGGGAGAAGACACTGAAGCTTTCTTT. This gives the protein CASSFQGEDTEAFF.